The present entry profiles one TCR beta chain with its context. As originally analysed: For nucleated cells, counts were estimated from reference gene primer amplification. Generated by immunoSEQ multiplex PCR, the TCRdb table keeps only in-frame clones and is missing some. V, J and clone size are taken as reported in that table, and D and trimming were inferred from the DNA itself. In the table there are roughly 250,000 clones, 75% to 90% of which are singletons. This sample was taken from a study of blood T cell repertoires in COVID-19. Residents of 24 US areas, aged roughly 18 to 89 years, made up the participants. Germline V gives CDR1 MDHEN, CDR2 SYDVKM. The CDR3 totals 14 residues. Trimming pared 2 bases from V and 6 bases from J, leaving 8 bases between.

The chain couples TRBV28 to TRBJ1-6; tentatively, D is TRBD1 (5 bases). The sample was PBMCs or T cells enriched from blood (not recorded which). This TCR derives from a woman younger than 35 who had recovered from COVID-19. CDR3 region: CASSLAGPNSPLHF. The CDR3 DNA is TGTGCCAGCAGTTTAGCAGGGCCTAATTCACCCCTCCACTTT.